These T cell receptor beta chains were read from a single sample in a study of breast tumors, draining lymph nodes, adjacent tissues. In TCRdb, the multiplex PCR reads were re-called with MiXCR into one record per CDR3 protein. The data contain some 230,000 distinct CDR3 sequences, less than 40% of them singletons. The sequencing input was axillary lymph node tissue. The receptors derive from a female donor with breast cancer. Some clones in this sample may be carry-over from other donors' samples. Both conserved end residues are part of each CDR3. The D gene is left open where the match is weak. Some rows mark clone size as missing; the rest say once, few, many or name a class of expanded clone.

- TRBJ2-7 TRBV11-3 many CASSPLLGVNSYEQYF TGTGCCAGCAGCCCCCTCTTGGGGGTGAACTCCTACGAGCAGTACTTC
TRBD1 TRBJ2-7 TRBV13 - CASSFRTGGGTGEQYF TGTGCCAGCAGCTTCAGGACAGGGGGGGGCACCGGGGAGCAGTACTTC
TRBD1 TRBJ1-6 TRBV11-2 - CASSDRGHSDSPLHF TGTGCCAGCAGCGACAGGGGGCATTCGGATTCACCCCTCCACTTT
- TRBJ1-6 TRBV28 many CASSFRSYNSPLHF TGTGCCAGCAGTTTCAGGTCCTATAATTCACCCCTCCACTTT
TRBD2 TRBJ2-3 TRBV7-9 many CASSFSGSTDTQYF TGTGCCAGCAGCTTTAGCGGGAGCACAGATACGCAGTATTTT
TRBD2 TRBJ2-7 TRBV9 - CASSVGTSGGPYREQYF TGTGCCAGCAGCGTAGGTACTAGCGGGGGGCCTTACCGCGAGCAGTACTTC
- TRBJ1-2 TRBV7-8 many CASSSYQGGGYTF TGTGCCAGCAGCTCGTACCAGGGAGGAGGCTACACCTTC
- TRBJ1-1 TRBV19 - CASNKGKNTEAFF TGTGCCAGTAATAAGGGGAAGAACACTGAAGCTTTCTTT
- TRBJ2-1 TRBV24-1 many CATSVAGTAYNEQFF TGTGCCACCAGTGTGGCGGGGACCGCCTACAATGAGCAGTTCTTC
TRBD2 TRBJ2-1 TRBV20-1 many CSARLAGLYNEQFF TGCAGTGCCAGACTAGCGGGACTCTACAATGAGCAGTTCTTC